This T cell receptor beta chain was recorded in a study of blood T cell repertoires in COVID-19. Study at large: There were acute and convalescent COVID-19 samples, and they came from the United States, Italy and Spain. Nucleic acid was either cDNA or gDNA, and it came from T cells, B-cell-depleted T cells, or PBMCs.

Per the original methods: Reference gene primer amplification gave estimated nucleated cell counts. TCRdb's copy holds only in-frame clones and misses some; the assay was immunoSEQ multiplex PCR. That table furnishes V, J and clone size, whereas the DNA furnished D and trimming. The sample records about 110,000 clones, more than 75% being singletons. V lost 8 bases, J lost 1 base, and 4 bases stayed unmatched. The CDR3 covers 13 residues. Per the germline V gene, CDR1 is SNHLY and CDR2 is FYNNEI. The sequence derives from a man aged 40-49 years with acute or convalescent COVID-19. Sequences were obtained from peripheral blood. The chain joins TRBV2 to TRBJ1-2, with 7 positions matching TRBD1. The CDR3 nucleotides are TGTGCCAGCGGACAGGACGGTAACTATGGCTACACCTTC. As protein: CASGQDGNYGYTF.